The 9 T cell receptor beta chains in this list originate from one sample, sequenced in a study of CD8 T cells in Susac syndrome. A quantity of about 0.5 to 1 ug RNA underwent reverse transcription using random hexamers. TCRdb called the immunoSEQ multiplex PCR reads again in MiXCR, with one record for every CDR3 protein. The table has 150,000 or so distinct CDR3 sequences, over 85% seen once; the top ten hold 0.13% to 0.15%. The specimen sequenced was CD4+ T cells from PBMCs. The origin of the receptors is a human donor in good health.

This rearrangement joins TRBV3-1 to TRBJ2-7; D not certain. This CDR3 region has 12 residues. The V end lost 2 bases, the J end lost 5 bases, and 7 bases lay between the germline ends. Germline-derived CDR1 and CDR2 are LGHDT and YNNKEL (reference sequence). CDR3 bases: TGTGCCAGCAGCCAATATGAGAACGAGCAGTACTTC. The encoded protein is CASSQYENEQYF.

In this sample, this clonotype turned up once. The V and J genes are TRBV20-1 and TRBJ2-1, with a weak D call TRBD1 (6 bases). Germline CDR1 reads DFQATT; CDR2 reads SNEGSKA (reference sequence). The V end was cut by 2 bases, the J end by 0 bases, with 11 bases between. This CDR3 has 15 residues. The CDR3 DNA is TGCAGTGCTAGACCAGGGGAGTCCTCCTACAATGAGCAGTTCTTC. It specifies CSARPGESSYNEQFF.

CDR3 nucleotides: TGCGCCAGCAGCGCAACTAGCGGGGGGTCCTACGAGCAGTACTTC. It specifies CASSATSGGSYEQYF. The chain employs TRBV5-1 and TRBJ2-7, with 12 bases fitting TRBD2. Trimming removed 4 bases from V and 1 base from J; junction bases left unmatched: 3. The CDR3 is 15 residues long. Germline V CDR1 and CDR2: SGHRS, YFSETQ. The whole variable domain, filled in from reference TRBV5-1 and TRBJ2-7, reads KAGVTQTPRYLIKTRGQQVTLSCSPISGHRSVSWYQQTPGQGLQFLFEYFSETQRNKGNFPGRFSGRQFSNSRSEMNVSTLELGDSALYLCASSATSGGSYEQYFGPGTRLTVT.

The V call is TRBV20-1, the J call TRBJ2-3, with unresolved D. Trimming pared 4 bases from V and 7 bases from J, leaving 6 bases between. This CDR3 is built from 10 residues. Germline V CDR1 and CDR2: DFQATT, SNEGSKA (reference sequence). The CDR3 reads CSAIRNTQYF. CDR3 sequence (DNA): TGCAGTGCTATCAGGAATACGCAGTATTTT.

The CDR3 DNA is TGCAGCGTTGATCGAGGGACAGACCTCTATGGCTACACCTTC. Protein product: CSVDRGTDLYGYTF. The chain employs TRBV29-1 and TRBJ1-2; TRBD1 matches at 7 bases. This CDR3 has 14 amino acids. V shed 3 bases and J 4 bases; nucleotides not matched to a gene: 8. In germline, CDR1 is SQVTM, CDR2 ANQGSEA.

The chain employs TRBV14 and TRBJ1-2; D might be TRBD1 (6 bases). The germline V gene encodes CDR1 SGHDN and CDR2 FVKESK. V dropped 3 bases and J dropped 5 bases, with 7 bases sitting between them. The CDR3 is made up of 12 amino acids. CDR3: CASSHQGYGYTF. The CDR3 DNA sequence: TGTGCCAGCAGCCATCAGGGGTATGGCTACACCTTC.

CDR3 in DNA: TGTGCCAGCAGTTACTCACTGCGGGTTGGGGCCAACGTCCTGACTTTC. Protein sequence: CASSYSLRVGANVLTF. The chain couples TRBV6-6 to TRBJ2-6; a weak D match, TRBD2 (5 bases). The V end lost 0 bases, the J end lost 3 bases, and 9 bases lay between the germline ends. CDR1 is MNHNY, CDR2 SVGAGI, per germline (reference sequence). This CDR3 is built from 16 residues.

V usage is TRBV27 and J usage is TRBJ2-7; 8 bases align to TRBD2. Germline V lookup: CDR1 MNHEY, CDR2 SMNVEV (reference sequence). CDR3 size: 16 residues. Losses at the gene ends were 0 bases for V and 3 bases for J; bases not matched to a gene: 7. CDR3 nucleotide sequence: TGTGCCAGCAGTTTATCCACTAGCGGCGGATTCTACGAGCAGTACTTC. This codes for CASSLSTSGGFYEQYF.

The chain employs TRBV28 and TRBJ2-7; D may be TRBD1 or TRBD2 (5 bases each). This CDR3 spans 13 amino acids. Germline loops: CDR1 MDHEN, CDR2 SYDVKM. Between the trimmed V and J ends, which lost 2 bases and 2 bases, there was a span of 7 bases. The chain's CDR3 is CASSLEGPYEQYF. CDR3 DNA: TGTGCCAGCAGTTTAGAGGGACCCTACGAGCAGTACTTC.